Following are 15 T cell receptor beta chains from one sample sequenced in a study of blood T cell repertoires in COVID-19 (dated by TCRdb to the early 2020s). Receptor amplification or capture employed the immunoSEQ multiplex PCR assay. The immuneACCESS repertoire file appears here via TCRdb, limited to in-frame rearrangements. These files lack a portion of the clones; in checked studies, under half of the deficit traces to unresolved V genes, and the cause of the others is not known. In this sample the table shows approximately 140,000 clones, around 88% of which occur a single time. The ten largest make up 25% to 30% of the sample. The sequenced sample consisted of peripheral blood. Receptors were obtained from a human donor in a cohort sampled during active COVID-19.

This chain links TRBV2 with TRBJ2-3, with TRBD1 as a possible D gene (5 bases). Germline assignment: CDR1 SNHLY and CDR2 FYNNEI. The CDR3 has 14 amino acids. Trimming took 7 bases from V and 3 from J, leaving 14 bases between them. The CDR3 reads CASTEDQGTDTQYF. The CDR3 coding sequence is TGTGCCAGCACCGAAGATCAGGGAACAGATACGCAGTATTTT.

This chain joins TRBV3-1 (or the pseudogene TRBV3-2) and TRBJ2-3; TRBD2 aligns across 9 bases. The CDR3 has 16 residues. Trimming cost V 4 bases and J 4 bases; bases outside gene matches: 9. Germline V CDR1 and CDR2: LGHDT, YNNKEL (reference sequence). The CDR3 sequence is CASSRLRAGGSDTQYF. The DNA for the CDR3 is TGTGCCAGCAGCCGACTTCGAGCGGGGGGATCAGATACGCAGTATTTT.

A remark on this clone: Additional DNA sequences in this sample encode the identical CDR3. V and J are TRBV3-1 (or the pseudogene TRBV3-2) and TRBJ2-5, with 10 bases lining up with TRBD2. The CDR3 covers 14 residues. Germline trimming cut 1 base from V and 4 bases from J; bases unmatched to any gene: 0. Germline loops: CDR1 LGHDT, CDR2 YNNKEL (reference sequence). The CDR3 DNA follows: TGTGCCAGCAGCCAAGGGACTAGCGGAGAGACCCAGTACTTC. Translation: CASSQGTSGETQYF.

This clone was counted a few times. The rearrangement joins TRBV9 to TRBJ2-7, with 11 nucleotides matching TRBD1. Germline V gene sequence: CDR1 SGDLS, CDR2 YYNGEE. After removal of 2 bases from V and 7 bases from J, the junction contained 14 bases not matched to a gene. The CDR3 extends over 17 amino acids. Here the CDR3 reads CASSVGLGTGGPEEQYF. In DNA, the CDR3 is TGTGCCAGCAGCGTTGGCTTAGGGACAGGGGGTCCGGAAGAGCAGTACTTC.

The chain is built from TRBV3-1 (or the pseudogene TRBV3-2) and TRBJ2-3; 10 bases are a match to TRBD2. Germline CDR1 reads LGHDT; CDR2 reads YNNKEL (reference sequence). V lost 1 base to trimming and J lost 6 bases; unmatched junction nucleotides: 13. The CDR3 loop spans 18 amino acids. CDR3 nucleotide sequence: TGTGCCAGCAGCCAAGGCAAGGGAGTAGCGGGGGGCCTGGATACGCAGTATTTT. It yields the protein CASSQGKGVAGGLDTQYF.

The chain joins TRBV28 to TRBJ2-5; possibly TRBD2 for D (7 bases). This CDR3 is built from 14 residues. Trimming cost V 9 bases and J 0 bases, with 14 bases left between them. Looked up from germline, CDR1 is MDHEN and CDR2 is SYDVKM. CDR3 DNA sequence: TGTGCCAGTTTACAGGGAGGGAACCAAGAGACCCAGTACTTC. This encodes CASLQGGNQETQYF.

This chain links TRBV7-2 with TRBJ2-3; 8 positions match TRBD2. This CDR3 contains 16 residues. Unmatched junction bases numbered 9, after V lost 5 bases and J lost 2 bases. The germline CDR1 and CDR2 sequences are SGHTA and FQGNSA. CDR3 DNA: TGTGCCAGCAGCACTAGTGGGGGACTAGTCACAGATACGCAGTATTTT. This gives the protein CASSTSGGLVTDTQYF.

CDR3 sequence reads: CASSLLTRRINEQFF. DNA of the CDR3: TGTGCCAGCAGCCTTTTAACTAGGCGGATCAATGAGCAGTTCTTC. This chain links TRBV3-1 (or the pseudogene TRBV3-2) with TRBJ2-1, with a tentative D call TRBD2 (5 bases). V shed 4 bases and J shed 6 bases, with 16 bases lying between them. Germline V gives CDR1 LGHDT, CDR2 YNNKEL (reference sequence). This CDR3 contains 15 residues.

The chain uses TRBV11-2 and TRBJ2-3; D is perhaps TRBD1 (5 bases). This CDR3 is 14 amino acids long. Germline V CDR1 and CDR2: SGHAT, FQNNGV. Between the trimmed V and J ends, which lost 3 bases and 2 bases, there was a span of 9 bases. The CDR3 bases are TGTGCCAGCAGCTTGAGACAGCACACAGATACGCAGTATTTT. Translation: CASSLRQHTDTQYF.

This chain links TRBV27 with TRBJ2-1, with a tentative D call TRBD2 (5 bases). In germline, CDR1 is MNHEY, CDR2 SMNVEV (reference sequence). This CDR3 is 13 amino acids long. The V end lost 4 bases, the J end lost 7 bases, and 11 bases lay between the germline ends. The CDR3 sequence: CASSSYGLNEQFF. CDR3 nucleotides: TGTGCCAGCAGTTCGTACGGACTTAATGAGCAGTTCTTC.

This clone was detected only once. This chain links TRBV19 with TRBJ1-2, with TRBD1 matching over 8 bases. J was trimmed by 4 bases and V by 5 bases; bases with no gene match: 6. Germline V gene lookup returns CDR1 LNHDA and CDR2 SQIVND (reference sequence). This CDR3 spans 14 amino acids. The CDR3 is CASSFDRGAYGYTF. CDR3 DNA sequence: TGTGCCAGTAGTTTCGACAGGGGCGCCTATGGCTACACCTTC.

This chain connects TRBV5-1 to TRBJ1-1, with D tentatively TRBD1 (6 bases). Germline V gene lookup returns CDR1 SGHRS and CDR2 YFSETQ. The CDR3 contains 14 residues. The germline V and J ends were trimmed by 4 bases and 1 base, with 11 bases remaining between them. The CDR3 nucleotides are TGCGCCAGCAGCCAAATACAGGGGAACACTGAAGCTTTCTTT. This sequence encodes CASSQIQGNTEAFF.

This chain connects TRBV7-6 to TRBJ2-7; 7 nucleotides align to TRBD1. The length of the CDR3 is 15 residues. Trimming removed 2 bases from V and 7 bases from J; junction bases left unmatched: 11. Looked up from germline, CDR1 is SGHVS and CDR2 is FNYEAQ. CDR3 sequence reads: CASSLYTTGMGEQYF. For the CDR3, the DNA is TGTGCCAGCAGCTTATATACGACAGGGATGGGGGAGCAGTACTTC.

The chain uses TRBV30 and TRBJ2-2; 7 nucleotides align to TRBD2. V dropped 3 bases and J dropped 6; count of bases not matched to a gene: 7. Germline V gene lookup returns CDR1 GTSNPN and CDR2 SVGIG (reference sequence). The length of the CDR3 is 14 residues. In DNA form, the CDR3 reads TGTGCCTGGAGGACCCTAGCGGTGTCCGGGGAGCTGTTTTTT. Translated: CAWRTLAVSGELFF.

V is TRBV4-1 and J is TRBJ2-7, with 10 bases lining up with TRBD2. Trimming cost V 1 base and J 3 bases; bases outside gene matches: 3. The CDR3 totals 15 residues. CDR1 MGHRA and CDR2 YSYEKL come from the germline V gene. For the CDR3, the DNA is TGCGCCAGCAGCCAAGGAGTAGCGGGGGGCTACGAGCAGTACTTC. Its translation: CASSQGVAGGYEQYF.